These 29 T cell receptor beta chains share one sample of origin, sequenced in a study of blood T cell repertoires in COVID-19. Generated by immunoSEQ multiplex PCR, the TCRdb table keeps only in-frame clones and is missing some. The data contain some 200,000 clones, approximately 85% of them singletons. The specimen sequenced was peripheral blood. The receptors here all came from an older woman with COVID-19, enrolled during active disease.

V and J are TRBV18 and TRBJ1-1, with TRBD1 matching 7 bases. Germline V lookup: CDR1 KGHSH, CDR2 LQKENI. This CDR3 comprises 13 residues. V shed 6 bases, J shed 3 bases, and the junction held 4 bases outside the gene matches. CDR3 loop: CASSPTGDTEAFF. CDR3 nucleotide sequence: TGTGCCAGCTCCCCTACAGGGGACACTGAAGCTTTCTTT.

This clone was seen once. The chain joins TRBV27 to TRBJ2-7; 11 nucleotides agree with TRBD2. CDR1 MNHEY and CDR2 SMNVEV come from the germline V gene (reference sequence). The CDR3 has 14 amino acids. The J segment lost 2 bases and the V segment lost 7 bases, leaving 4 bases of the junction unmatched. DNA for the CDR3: TGTGCCAGCACTAAACTAGCGGGGGCCTACGAGCAGTACTTC. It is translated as CASTKLAGAYEQYF.

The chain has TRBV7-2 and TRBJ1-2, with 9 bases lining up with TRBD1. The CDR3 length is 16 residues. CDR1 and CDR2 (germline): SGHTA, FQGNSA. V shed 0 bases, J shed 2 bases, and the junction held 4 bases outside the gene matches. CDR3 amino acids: CASSLAGTGINYGYTF. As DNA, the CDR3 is TGTGCCAGCAGCTTAGCGGGGACAGGGATCAACTATGGCTACACCTTC. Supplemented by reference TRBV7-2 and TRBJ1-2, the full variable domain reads GAGVSQSPSNKVTEKGKDVELRCDPISGHTALYWYRQSLGQGLEFLIYFQGNSAPDKSGLPSDRFSAERTGGSVSTLTIQRTQQEDSAVYLCASSLAGTGINYGYTFGSGTRLTVV.

This CDR3 is CASSQGPDRVYEQYF. For the CDR3, the DNA is TGCGCCAGCAGCCAGGGGCCGGACAGGGTCTACGAGCAGTACTTC. This chain connects TRBV4-1 to TRBJ2-7; 8 bases agree with TRBD1. The V segment lost 3 bases and the J segment 3 bases; nucleotides outside the gene matches: 7. Germline CDR1 MGHRA, CDR2 YSYEKL. This CDR3 region has 15 residues.

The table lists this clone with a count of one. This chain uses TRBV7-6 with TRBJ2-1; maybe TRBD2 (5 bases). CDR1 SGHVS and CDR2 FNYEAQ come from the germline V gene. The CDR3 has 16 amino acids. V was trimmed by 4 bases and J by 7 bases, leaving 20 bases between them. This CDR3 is CASSSLEGLYQNEQFF. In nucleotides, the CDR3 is TGTGCCAGCAGCTCACTCGAGGGTCTGTATCAAAATGAGCAGTTCTTC.

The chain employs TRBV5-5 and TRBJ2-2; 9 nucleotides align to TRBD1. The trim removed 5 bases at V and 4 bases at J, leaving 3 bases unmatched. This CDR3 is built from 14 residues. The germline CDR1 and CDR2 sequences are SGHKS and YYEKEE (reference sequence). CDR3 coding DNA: TGTGCCAGCAGTTGGGACAGGGTCACCGGGGAGCTGTTTTTT. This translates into CASSWDRVTGELFF. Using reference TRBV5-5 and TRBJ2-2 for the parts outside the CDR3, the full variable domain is DAGVTQSPTHLIKTRGQQVTLRCSPISGHKSVSWYQQVLGQGPQFIFQYYEKEERGRGNFPDRFSARQFPNYSSELNVNALLLGDSALYLCASSWDRVTGELFFGEGSRLTVL.

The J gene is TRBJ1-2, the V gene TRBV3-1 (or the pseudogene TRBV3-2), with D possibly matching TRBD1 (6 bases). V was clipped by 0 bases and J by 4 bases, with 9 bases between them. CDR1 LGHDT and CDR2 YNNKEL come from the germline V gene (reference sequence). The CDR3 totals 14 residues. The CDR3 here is CASSQDRGPYGYTF. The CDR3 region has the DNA TGTGCCAGCAGCCAAGACAGGGGCCCCTATGGCTACACCTTC.

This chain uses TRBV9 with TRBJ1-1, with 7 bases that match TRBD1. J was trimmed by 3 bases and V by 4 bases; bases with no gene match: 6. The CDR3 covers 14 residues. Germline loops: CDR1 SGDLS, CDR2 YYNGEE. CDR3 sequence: CASSYKTGDTEAFF. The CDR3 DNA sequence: TGTGCCAGCAGCTACAAAACAGGGGACACTGAAGCTTTCTTT.

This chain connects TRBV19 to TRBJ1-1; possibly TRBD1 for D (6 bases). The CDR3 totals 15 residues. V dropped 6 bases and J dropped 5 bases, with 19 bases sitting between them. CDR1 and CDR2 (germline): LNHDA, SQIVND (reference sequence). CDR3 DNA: TGTGCCAGTAGACCCGCACAGGGCCTCTGGACTGAAGCTTTCTTT. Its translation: CASRPAQGLWTEAFF.

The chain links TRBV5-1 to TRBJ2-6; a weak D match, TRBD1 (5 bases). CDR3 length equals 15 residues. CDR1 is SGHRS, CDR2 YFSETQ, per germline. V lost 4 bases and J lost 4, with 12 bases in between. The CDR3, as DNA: TGCGCCAGCAGCCCCCAGGGTGTCGGGGCCAACGTCCTGACTTTC. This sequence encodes CASSPQGVGANVLTF. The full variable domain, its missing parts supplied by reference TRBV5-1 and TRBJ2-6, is KAGVTQTPRYLIKTRGQQVTLSCSPISGHRSVSWYQQTPGQGLQFLFEYFSETQRNKGNFPGRFSGRQFSNSRSEMNVSTLELGDSALYLCASSPQGVGANVLTFGAGSRLTVL.

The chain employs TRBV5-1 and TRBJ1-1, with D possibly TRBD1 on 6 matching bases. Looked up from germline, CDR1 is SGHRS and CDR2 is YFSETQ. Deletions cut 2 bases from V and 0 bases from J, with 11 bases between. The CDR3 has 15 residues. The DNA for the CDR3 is TGCGCCAGCAGCTTACAGACAGGTTTGAACACTGAAGCTTTCTTT. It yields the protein CASSLQTGLNTEAFF.

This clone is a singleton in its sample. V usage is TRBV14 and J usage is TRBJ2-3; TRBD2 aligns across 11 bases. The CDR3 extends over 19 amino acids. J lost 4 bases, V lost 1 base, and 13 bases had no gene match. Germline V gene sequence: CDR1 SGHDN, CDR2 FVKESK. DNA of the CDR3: TGTGCCAGCAGCCAAGGACCTGGCATAGCGGGAGGGCGCCCAGATACGCAGTATTTT. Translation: CASSQGPGIAGGRPDTQYF. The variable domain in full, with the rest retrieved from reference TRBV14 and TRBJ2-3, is EAGVTQFPSHSVIEKGQTVTLRCDPISGHDNLYWYRRVMGKEIKFLLHFVKESKQDESGMPNNRFLAERTGGTYSTLKVQPAELEDSGVYFCASSQGPGIAGGRPDTQYFGPGTRLTVL.

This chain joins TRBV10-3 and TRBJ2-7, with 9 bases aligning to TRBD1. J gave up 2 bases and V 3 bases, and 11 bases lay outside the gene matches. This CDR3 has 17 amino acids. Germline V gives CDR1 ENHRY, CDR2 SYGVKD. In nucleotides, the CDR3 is TGTGCCATCAGTGATGGCCCACCGGGACAGGGAGCCTACGAGCAGTACTTC. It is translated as CAISDGPPGQGAYEQYF.

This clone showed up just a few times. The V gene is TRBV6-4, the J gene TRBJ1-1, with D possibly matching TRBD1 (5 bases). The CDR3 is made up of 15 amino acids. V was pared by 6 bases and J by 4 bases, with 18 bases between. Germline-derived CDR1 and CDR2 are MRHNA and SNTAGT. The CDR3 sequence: CASRTGGDSGTEAFF. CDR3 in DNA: TGTGCCAGCAGGACGGGGGGGGATTCCGGCACTGAAGCTTTCTTT.

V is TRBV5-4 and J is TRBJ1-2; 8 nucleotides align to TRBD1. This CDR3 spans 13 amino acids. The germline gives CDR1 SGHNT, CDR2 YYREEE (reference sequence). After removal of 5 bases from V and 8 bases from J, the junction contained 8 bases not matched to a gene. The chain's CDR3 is CASSFQGAGGYTF. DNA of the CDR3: TGTGCCAGCAGTTTTCAGGGGGCTGGCGGCTACACCTTC.

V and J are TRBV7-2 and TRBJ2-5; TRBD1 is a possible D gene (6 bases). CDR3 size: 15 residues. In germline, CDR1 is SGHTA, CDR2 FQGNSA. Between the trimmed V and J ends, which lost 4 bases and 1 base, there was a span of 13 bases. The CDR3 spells CASSYRAEGQETQYF. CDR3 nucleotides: TGTGCCAGCAGCTACAGGGCGGAAGGCCAAGAGACCCAGTACTTC.

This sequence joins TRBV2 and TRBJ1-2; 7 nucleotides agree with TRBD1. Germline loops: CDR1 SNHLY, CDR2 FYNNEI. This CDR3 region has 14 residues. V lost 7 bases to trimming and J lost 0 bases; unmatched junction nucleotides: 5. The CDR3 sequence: CASIGQAPNYGYTF. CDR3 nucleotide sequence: TGTGCCAGCATCGGACAGGCTCCTAACTATGGCTACACCTTC. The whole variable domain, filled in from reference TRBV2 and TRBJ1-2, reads EPEVTQTPSHQVTQMGQEVILRCVPISNHLYFYWYRQILGQKVEFLVSFYNNEISEKSEIFDDQFSVERPDGSNFTLKIRSTKLEDSAMYFCASIGQAPNYGYTFGSGTRLTVV.

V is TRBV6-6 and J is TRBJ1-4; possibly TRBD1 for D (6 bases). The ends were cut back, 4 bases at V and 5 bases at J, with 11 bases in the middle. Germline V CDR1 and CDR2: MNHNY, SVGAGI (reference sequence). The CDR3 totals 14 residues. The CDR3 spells CASSWAGVNEKLFF. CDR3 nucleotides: TGTGCCAGCAGTTGGGCAGGGGTGAATGAAAAACTGTTTTTT.

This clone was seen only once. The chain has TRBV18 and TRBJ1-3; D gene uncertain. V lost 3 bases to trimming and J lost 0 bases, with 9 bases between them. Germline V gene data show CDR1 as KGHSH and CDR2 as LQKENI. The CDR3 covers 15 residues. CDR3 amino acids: CASSPASSSGNTIYF. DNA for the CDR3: TGTGCCAGCTCACCCGCCTCGAGCTCTGGAAACACCATATATTTT.

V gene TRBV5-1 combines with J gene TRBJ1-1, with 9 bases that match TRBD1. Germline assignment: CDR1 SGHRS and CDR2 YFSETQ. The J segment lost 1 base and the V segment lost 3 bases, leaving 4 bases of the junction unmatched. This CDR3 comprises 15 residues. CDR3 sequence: CASSSQGARNTEAFF. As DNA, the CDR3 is TGCGCCAGCAGCTCACAGGGGGCGCGGAACACTGAAGCTTTCTTT.

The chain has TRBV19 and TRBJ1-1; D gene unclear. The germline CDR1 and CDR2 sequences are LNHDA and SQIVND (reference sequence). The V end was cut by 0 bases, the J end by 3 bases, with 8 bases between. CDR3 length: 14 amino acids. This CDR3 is CASSIEVRDTEAFF. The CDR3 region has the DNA TGTGCCAGTAGTATAGAGGTGAGGGACACTGAAGCTTTCTTT.

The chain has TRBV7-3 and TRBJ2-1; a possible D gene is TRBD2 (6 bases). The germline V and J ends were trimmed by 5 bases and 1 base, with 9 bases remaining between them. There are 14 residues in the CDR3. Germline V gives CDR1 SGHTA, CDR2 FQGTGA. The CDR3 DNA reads TGTGCCAGCAGCCCGGGGGTTTCCTACAATGAGCAGTTCTTC. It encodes CASSPGVSYNEQFF.

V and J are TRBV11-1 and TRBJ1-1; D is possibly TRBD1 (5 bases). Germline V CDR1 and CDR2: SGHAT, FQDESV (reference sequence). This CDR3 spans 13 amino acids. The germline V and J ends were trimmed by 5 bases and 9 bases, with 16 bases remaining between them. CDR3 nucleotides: TGTGCCAGCAGCCCCGGACCGACAGCCCAAGCTTTCTTT. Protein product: CASSPGPTAQAFF. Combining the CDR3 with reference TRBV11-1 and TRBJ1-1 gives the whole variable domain EAEVAQSPRYKITEKSQAVAFWCDPISGHATLYWYRQILGQGPELLVQFQDESVVDDSQLPKDRFSAERLKGVDSTLKIQPAELGDSAMYLCASSPGPTAQAFFGQGTRLTVV.

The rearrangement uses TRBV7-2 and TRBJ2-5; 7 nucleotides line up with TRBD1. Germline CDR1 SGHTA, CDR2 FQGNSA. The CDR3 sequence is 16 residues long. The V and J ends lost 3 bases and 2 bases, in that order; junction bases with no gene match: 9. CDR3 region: CASSLSQGRLQETQYF. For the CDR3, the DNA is TGTGCCAGCAGCTTGTCACAGGGGAGACTGCAAGAGACCCAGTACTTC.

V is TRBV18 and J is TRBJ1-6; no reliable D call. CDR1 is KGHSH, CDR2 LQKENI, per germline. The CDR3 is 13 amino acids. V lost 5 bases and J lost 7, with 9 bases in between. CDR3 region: CASSSHANSPLHF. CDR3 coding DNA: TGTGCCAGCTCATCCCATGCGAATTCACCCCTCCACTTT. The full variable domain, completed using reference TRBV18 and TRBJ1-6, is NAGVMQNPRHLVRRRGQEARLRCSPMKGHSHVYWYRQLPEEGLKFMVYLQKENIIDESGMPKERFSAEFPKEGPSILRIQQVVRGDSAAYFCASSSHANSPLHFGNGTRLTVT.

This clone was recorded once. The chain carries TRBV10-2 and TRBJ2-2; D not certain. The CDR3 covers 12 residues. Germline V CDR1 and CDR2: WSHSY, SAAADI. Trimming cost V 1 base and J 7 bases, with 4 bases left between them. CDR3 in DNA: TGCGCCAGCAGTGAGTTAGTCGGGGAGCTGTTTTTT. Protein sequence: CASSELVGELFF.

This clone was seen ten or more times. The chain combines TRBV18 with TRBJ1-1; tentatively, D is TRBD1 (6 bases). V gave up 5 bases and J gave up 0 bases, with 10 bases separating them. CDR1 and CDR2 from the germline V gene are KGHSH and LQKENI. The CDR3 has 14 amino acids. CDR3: CASSSNRVNTEAFF. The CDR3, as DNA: TGTGCCAGCTCATCAAACAGGGTGAACACTGAAGCTTTCTTT.

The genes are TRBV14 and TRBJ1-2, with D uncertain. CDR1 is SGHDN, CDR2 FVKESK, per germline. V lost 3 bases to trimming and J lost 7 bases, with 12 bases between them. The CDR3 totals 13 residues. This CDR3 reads CASSQSGGGGYTF. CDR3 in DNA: TGTGCCAGCAGCCAGTCGGGAGGCGGTGGCTACACCTTC.

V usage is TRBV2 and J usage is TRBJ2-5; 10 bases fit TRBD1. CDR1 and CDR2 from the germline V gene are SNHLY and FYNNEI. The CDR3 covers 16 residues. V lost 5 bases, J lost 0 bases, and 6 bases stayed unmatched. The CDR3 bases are TGTGCCAGCAGTCATAGACAGGGGGCGGACCAAGAGACCCAGTACTTC. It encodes CASSHRQGADQETQYF. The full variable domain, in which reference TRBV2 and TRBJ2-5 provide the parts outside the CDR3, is EPEVTQTPSHQVTQMGQEVILRCVPISNHLYFYWYRQILGQKVEFLVSFYNNEISEKSEIFDDQFSVERPDGSNFTLKIRSTKLEDSAMYFCASSHRQGADQETQYFGPGTRLLVL.